The rows below give T cell receptor beta chains drawn from one sample of a study of blood T cell repertoires in COVID-19. Repertoires were generated with immunoSEQ multiplex PCR, while TCRdb's copy carries only in-frame clones and drops some. The sample includes tens of thousands of clones, 65% to 90% of them seen just once. The sequenced sample was peripheral blood. The receptors stem from a woman aged 60-75 years with acute or convalescent COVID-19. The CDR3 runs from the conserved cysteine through the conserved F or W. Fields, in order: J gene, CDR3 length, clone size, V gene, D gene, CDR3 DNA, CDR3 protein. D genes are given only for firm matches. Part of the rows lack a size; the others show once, few, many or a class for expanded clones.

J gene: TRBJ2-7
CDR3 length: 15
clone size: -
V gene: TRBV6-2/TRBV6-3
D gene: -
CDR3 DNA: TGTGCCAGCAGCCCGAACCGGGGGTCCTTTAGCGAGCAGTACTTC
CDR3 protein: CASSPNRGSFSEQYF

J gene: TRBJ2-5
CDR3 length: 16
clone size: -
V gene: TRBV15
D gene: TRBD1
CDR3 DNA: TGTGCCACCAGCAGGCAACAGGGGGCTTATGGTGAGACCCAGTACTTC
CDR3 protein: CATSRQQGAYGETQYF

J gene: TRBJ1-2
CDR3 length: 14
clone size: -
V gene: TRBV3-1/TRBV3-2
D gene: TRBD1
CDR3 DNA: TGTGCCAGCAGCCTCGACCGGGACAGCAGCGGCTACACCTTC
CDR3 protein: CASSLDRDSSGYTF

J gene: TRBJ2-1
CDR3 length: 15
clone size: few
V gene: TRBV11-1
D gene: TRBD1
CDR3 DNA: TGTGCCAGCAGCGCCCGGACAGGGACCTACAATGAGCAGTTCTTC
CDR3 protein: CASSARTGTYNEQFF

J gene: TRBJ2-3
CDR3 length: 19
clone size: -
V gene: TRBV5-1
D gene: TRBD2
CDR3 DNA: TGCGCCAGCAGCCTAAAAACTAGCGGATTCCTTACTAGCACAGATACGCAGTATTTT
CDR3 protein: CASSLKTSGFLTSTDTQYF

J gene: TRBJ2-1
CDR3 length: 17
clone size: once
V gene: TRBV4-1
D gene: -
CDR3 DNA: TGCGCCAGCAGCCAAGAAAGACTGGGGAGCTCCTACAATGAGCAGTTCTTC
CDR3 protein: CASSQERLGSSYNEQFF

J gene: TRBJ1-1
CDR3 length: 15
clone size: -
V gene: TRBV29-1
D gene: TRBD1
CDR3 DNA: TGCAGCGTTACCCCCCGATCTGGACAGGGGCGAGGAGCTTTCTTT
CDR3 protein: CSVTPRSGQGRGAFF

J gene: TRBJ2-3
CDR3 length: 20
clone size: -
V gene: TRBV5-5
D gene: TRBD2
CDR3 DNA: TGTGCCAGCAGCTTTCGAACCGTACCGCTAGCGGGGGTCCTCACAGATACGCAGTATTTT
CDR3 protein: CASSFRTVPLAGVLTDTQYF

J gene: TRBJ1-2
CDR3 length: 15
clone size: -
V gene: TRBV29-1
D gene: TRBD1
CDR3 DNA: TGCAGCGTTGAATGGGCCGGGGACAGGGTGCATGGCTACACCTTC
CDR3 protein: CSVEWAGDRVHGYTF

J gene: TRBJ2-3
CDR3 length: 14
clone size: once
V gene: TRBV19
D gene: -
CDR3 DNA: TGTGCCAGTAGTATTTTTGAGGGAACAGATACGCAGTATTTT
CDR3 protein: CASSIFEGTDTQYF

J gene: TRBJ1-4
CDR3 length: 16
clone size: -
V gene: TRBV7-9
D gene: TRBD1
CDR3 DNA: TGTGCCAGCAGCTCCCGAGGCGGGACAGGCGGGGAAAAACTGTTTTTT
CDR3 protein: CASSSRGGTGGEKLFF

J gene: TRBJ1-5
CDR3 length: 17
clone size: -
V gene: TRBV5-6
D gene: -
CDR3 DNA: TGTGCCAGCAGCTTATTTCGAGATAGACATAGCAATCAGCCCCAGCATTTT
CDR3 protein: CASSLFRDRHSNQPQHF

J gene: TRBJ1-5
CDR3 length: 15
clone size: -
V gene: TRBV19
D gene: -
CDR3 DNA: TGTGCCAGTTCGACCCAGGGGAAGGCCGGTCAGCCCCAGCATTTT
CDR3 protein: CASSTQGKAGQPQHF

J gene: TRBJ1-5
CDR3 length: 14
clone size: -
V gene: TRBV5-1
D gene: -
CDR3 DNA: TGCGCCAGCAGTTTGGCCTCAGGCAATCAGCCCCAGCATTTT
CDR3 protein: CASSLASGNQPQHF